The rows below give T cell receptor beta chains drawn from one sample of a study of CD8 T cells in ankylosing spondylitis. TCRdb re-called the 5' RACE reads through MiXCR, storing one row per CDR3 protein. The sample includes about 800,000 distinct CDR3 sequences, approximately 12% of them seen just once. The sequencing input was blood, either unsorted or a sorted T cell fraction (not recorded which). These receptor sequences come from a male donor with ankylosing spondylitis. Each CDR3 is given with its conserved first and last residue. A D gene is named only where the DNA matches it firmly. Rows give clone size only sometimes, using once, few, many, or a class for an expanded clone.

CDR3 DNA: TGCAGCGCCCCAGTCCGGGGGAGGCTGTTTTTT
CDR3 protein: CSAPVRGRLFF
CDR3 length: 11
clone size: many
D gene: -
V gene: TRBV29-1
J gene: TRBJ1-4

CDR3 DNA: TGCAGAGTCAGGGCTGAACATGGTGAAGCTTTCTTT
CDR3 protein: CRVRAEHGEAFF
CDR3 length: 12
clone size: -
D gene: -
V gene: TRBV20-1
J gene: TRBJ1-1

CDR3 DNA: TGCAGTGCTAGAGGTCGAGCGGGAGGGCCAAGGGATGAGCAGTTCTTC
CDR3 protein: CSARGRAGGPRDEQFF
CDR3 length: 16
clone size: -
D gene: TRBD2
V gene: TRBV20-1
J gene: TRBJ2-1

CDR3 DNA: TGTGCCAGCAGTTTAGGCTACGAAACCAATGAGCAGTTCTTC
CDR3 protein: CASSLGYETNEQFF
CDR3 length: 14
clone size: few
D gene: -
V gene: TRBV27
J gene: TRBJ2-1

CDR3 DNA: TGTGCCAGCAGCTCGACAGGGGCCACCGGGGAGCTGTTTTTT
CDR3 protein: CASSSTGATGELFF
CDR3 length: 14
clone size: -
D gene: TRBD1
V gene: TRBV7-2
J gene: TRBJ2-2

CDR3 DNA: TGTGCCAGCAGTCCACAAGGAGGGGACGGGGAGCTGTTTTTT
CDR3 protein: CASSPQGGDGELFF
CDR3 length: 14
clone size: -
D gene: -
V gene: TRBV2
J gene: TRBJ2-2

CDR3 DNA: TGTGCCAGCAGCTTAGCACGAAGTAGCGGGAGCTCCTACGAGCAGTACTTC
CDR3 protein: CASSLARSSGSSYEQYF
CDR3 length: 17
clone size: few
D gene: TRBD2
V gene: TRBV7-2
J gene: TRBJ2-7

CDR3 DNA: TGTGCCAGTAGTACCATCGGACCAGTAGATACGCAGTATTTT
CDR3 protein: CASSTIGPVDTQYF
CDR3 length: 14
clone size: -
D gene: -
V gene: TRBV19
J gene: TRBJ2-3

CDR3 DNA: TGCGCCAGCAGCCCCGAACTAGCGTTTGGGTCCTACGAGCAGTACTTC
CDR3 protein: CASSPELAFGSYEQYF
CDR3 length: 16
clone size: -
D gene: TRBD2
V gene: TRBV5-1
J gene: TRBJ2-7

CDR3 DNA: TGCAGTGCTAGTAAGTCTGGGTACACTGAAGCTTTCTTT
CDR3 protein: CSASKSGYTEAFF
CDR3 length: 13
clone size: -
D gene: -
V gene: TRBV20-1
J gene: TRBJ1-1

CDR3 DNA: TGCGCCAGCACCCGAGGACTAGCGGGAGAAGTTGAGCAGTTCTTC
CDR3 protein: CASTRGLAGEVEQFF
CDR3 length: 15
clone size: few
D gene: TRBD2
V gene: TRBV5-1
J gene: TRBJ2-1

CDR3 DNA: TGCGCCAGCAGCTTGCTAGCGCCAGCTACAGATACGCAGTATTTT
CDR3 protein: CASSLLAPATDTQYF
CDR3 length: 15
clone size: few
D gene: -
V gene: TRBV5-1
J gene: TRBJ2-3

CDR3 DNA: TGTGCCAGTAGTATTAACGGGAACAATCAGCCCCAGCATTTT
CDR3 protein: CASSINGNNQPQHF
CDR3 length: 14
clone size: few
D gene: -
V gene: TRBV19
J gene: TRBJ1-5

CDR3 DNA: TGTGCCAGCACACCGGGGGGGGGCACCTACGAGCAGTACTTC
CDR3 protein: CASTPGGGTYEQYF
CDR3 length: 14
clone size: -
D gene: TRBD2
V gene: TRBV6-2/TRBV6-3
J gene: TRBJ2-7

CDR3 DNA: TGTGCCAGCAGTCCCCGGGGGTACTCAGCAGATGAGCAGTTCTTC
CDR3 protein: CASSPRGYSADEQFF
CDR3 length: 15
clone size: -
D gene: -
V gene: TRBV6-1
J gene: TRBJ2-1

CDR3 DNA: TGCAGTGCTTGTCCCGCCGGGGGGGATACGCAGTATTTT
CDR3 protein: CSACPAGGDTQYF
CDR3 length: 13
clone size: many
D gene: TRBD2
V gene: TRBV20-1
J gene: TRBJ2-3

CDR3 DNA: TGTGCCAGCAGCTTTCTCGGCAGGCAGAACACTGAAGCTTTCTTT
CDR3 protein: CASSFLGRQNTEAFF
CDR3 length: 15
clone size: many
D gene: -
V gene: TRBV7-2
J gene: TRBJ1-1

CDR3 DNA: TGTGCCACCAGCCCCGAGAGGAACTATGGCTACACCTTC
CDR3 protein: CATSPERNYGYTF
CDR3 length: 13
clone size: -
D gene: -
V gene: TRBV15
J gene: TRBJ1-2

CDR3 DNA: TGTGCCAGCAGATTAAAAGCACTACTAGCGGGAGGGGAGCTGTTTTTT
CDR3 protein: CASRLKALLAGGELFF
CDR3 length: 16
clone size: -
D gene: TRBD2
V gene: TRBV11-2
J gene: TRBJ2-2

CDR3 DNA: TGTGCCTGGACCGTTACAGGGAACACTGAAGCTTTCTTT
CDR3 protein: CAWTVTGNTEAFF
CDR3 length: 13
clone size: -
D gene: -
V gene: TRBV30
J gene: TRBJ1-1

CDR3 DNA: TGTGCCAGCAGGATTCGCCTTAGCGGGAGGGGCACAGATACGCAGTATTTT
CDR3 protein: CASRIRLSGRGTDTQYF
CDR3 length: 17
clone size: many
D gene: TRBD2
V gene: TRBV7-2
J gene: TRBJ2-3

CDR3 DNA: TGTGCCAGCAGCTTCACGCCCGGGACAGGGAGCGAGCAGTACTTC
CDR3 protein: CASSFTPGTGSEQYF
CDR3 length: 15
clone size: few
D gene: TRBD1
V gene: TRBV3-1
J gene: TRBJ2-7

CDR3 DNA: TGCAGTGCTAGAGATCACAGGGGGTTTGGCTATGGCTACACCTTC
CDR3 protein: CSARDHRGFGYGYTF
CDR3 length: 15
clone size: few
D gene: TRBD1
V gene: TRBV20-1
J gene: TRBJ1-2

CDR3 DNA: TGTGCCACCAGCGGGCGGGGACGCTGGGGTAGCACAGATACGCAGTATTTT
CDR3 protein: CATSGRGRWGSTDTQYF
CDR3 length: 17
clone size: -
D gene: -
V gene: TRBV15
J gene: TRBJ2-3

CDR3 DNA: TGTGCCAGCAGCTTAGCGCGGGGGTTTGGAGGCTACACCTTC
CDR3 protein: CASSLARGFGGYTF
CDR3 length: 14
clone size: few
D gene: -
V gene: TRBV7-2
J gene: TRBJ1-2

CDR3 DNA: TGTGCCAGCAGTACAGCCTACAATGAGCAGTTCTTC
CDR3 protein: CASSTAYNEQFF
CDR3 length: 12
clone size: many
D gene: -
V gene: TRBV28
J gene: TRBJ2-1

CDR3 DNA: TGCAGTGCGCCGCTGAAGCGGGAGCAGTTCTTC
CDR3 protein: CSAPLKREQFF
CDR3 length: 11
clone size: few
D gene: -
V gene: TRBV20-1
J gene: TRBJ2-1

CDR3 DNA: TGTGCCAGCAGTTTAGCTGTGGAGACCCAGTACTTC
CDR3 protein: CASSLAVETQYF
CDR3 length: 12
clone size: many
D gene: -
V gene: TRBV28
J gene: TRBJ2-5